This T cell receptor beta chain was sequenced during a study of cytomegalovirus exposure and HLA in healthy donors. PCR involved 60 Vbeta and 13 Jbeta primers. The data were produced by immunoSEQ multiplex PCR, yet TCRdb's version contains in-frame clones alone and is incomplete. The top ten hold about 6.5% of the sample, which has 110,000 to 150,000 clones, roughly four fifths seen once. Germline CDR1 WNHNN, CDR2 SYGVQD (reference sequence). Trimming stripped 5 bases from V and 3 bases from J, with 16 bases between. The CDR3 loop spans 15 amino acids. Sequencing used PBMCs. This sequence originates from a man aged 25-40 years in good health and CMV-seronegative. The chain links TRBV10-1 to TRBJ1-2; a weak D match, TRBD1 (5 bases). CDR3 in amino acids: CASSKQGRHYYGYTF. The CDR3 DNA follows: TGCGCCAGCAGTAAGCAGGGCCGCCACTACTATGGCTACACCTTC.